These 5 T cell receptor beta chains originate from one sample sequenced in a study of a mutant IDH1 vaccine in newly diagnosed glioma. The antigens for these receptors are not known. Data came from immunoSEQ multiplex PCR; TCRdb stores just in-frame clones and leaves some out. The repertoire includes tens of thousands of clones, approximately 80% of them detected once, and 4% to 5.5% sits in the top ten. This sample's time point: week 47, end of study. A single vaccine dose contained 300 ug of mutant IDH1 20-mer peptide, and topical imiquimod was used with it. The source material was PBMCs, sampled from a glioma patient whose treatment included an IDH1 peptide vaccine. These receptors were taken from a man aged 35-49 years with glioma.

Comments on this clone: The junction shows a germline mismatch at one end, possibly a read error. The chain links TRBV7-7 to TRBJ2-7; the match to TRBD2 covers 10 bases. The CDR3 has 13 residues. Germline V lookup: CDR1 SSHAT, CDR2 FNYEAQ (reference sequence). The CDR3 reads CASSLGTSDEQYF. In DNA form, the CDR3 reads TGTGCTAGCAGCTTGGGGACTAGCGACGAGCAGTACTTC.

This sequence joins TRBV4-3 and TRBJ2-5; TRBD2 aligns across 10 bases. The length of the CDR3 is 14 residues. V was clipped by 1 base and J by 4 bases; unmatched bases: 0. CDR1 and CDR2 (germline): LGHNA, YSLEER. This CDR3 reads CASSQGLAGETQYF. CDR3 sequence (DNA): TGCGCCAGCAGCCAAGGACTAGCGGGAGAGACCCAGTACTTC.

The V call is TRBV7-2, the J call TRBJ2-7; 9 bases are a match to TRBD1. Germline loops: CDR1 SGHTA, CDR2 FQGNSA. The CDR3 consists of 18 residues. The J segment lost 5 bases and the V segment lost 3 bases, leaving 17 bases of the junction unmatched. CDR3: CASSLASTGTGIRHEQYF. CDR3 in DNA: TGTGCCAGCAGCTTGGCCTCGACCGGGACAGGGATTCGGCACGAGCAGTACTTC.

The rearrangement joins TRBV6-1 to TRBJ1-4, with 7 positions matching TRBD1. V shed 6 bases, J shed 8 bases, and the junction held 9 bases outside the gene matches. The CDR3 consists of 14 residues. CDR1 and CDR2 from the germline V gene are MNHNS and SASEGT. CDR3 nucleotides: TGTGCCAGCAGGCCGACAGGGTACCGAGAAAAACTGTTTTTT. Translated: CASRPTGYREKLFF.

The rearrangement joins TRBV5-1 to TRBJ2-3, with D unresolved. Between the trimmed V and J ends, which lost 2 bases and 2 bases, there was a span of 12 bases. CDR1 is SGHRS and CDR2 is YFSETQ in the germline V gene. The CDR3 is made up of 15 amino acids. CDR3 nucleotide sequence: TGCGCCAGCAGCTTAGGTGACAAATACACAGATACGCAGTATTTT. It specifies CASSLGDKYTDTQYF.